This T cell receptor (beta chain) was found in a study of siplizumab effects on memory and regulatory T cells (dated by TCRdb to between 2019 and 2020). About the full investigation: The study looked at the effect of siplizumab, an anti-CD2 antibody, on alloreactive T-cell subsets in allogeneic mixed lymphocyte reactions made from human PBMCs. The research as a whole found: Siplizumab significantly lowered the cumulative frequency of alloreactive sequences that could be traced to unstimulated CD4+ memory T cells. Among mappable alloreactive CD4+ clones, an average Treg-derived fraction of roughly 71% was observed with siplizumab, compared with more than 25% in control reactions. Because sequences at frequencies below about 10^-5 were poorly captured, only a minor fraction of alloreactive clones could be mapped back to unstimulated subsets. A naive or memory phenotype could not be assigned to roughly 75-95% of proliferating CD4+ or CD8+ clones. Unstimulated naive T cells appeared more diverse than memory T cells, and naive cells seemed to contribute substantially to the alloresponse. Whether proliferating Tregs from siplizumab cultures actually had suppressive function was not functionally confirmed.

Additional sequencing covered unstimulated subsets from a few donor pairs, namely CD8+ effector memory, CD4+ naive, CD8+ TEMRA, CD4+ memory and CD8+ naive. TCRbeta CDR3 sequencing was performed on sorted unstimulated T cells and on proliferating T cells recovered from mixed lymphocyte reactions. Fresh whole blood from 9 to 11 HLA-typed healthy donors was used to isolate PBMCs. The germline V gene (reference sequence) provides CDR1 MNHNY and CDR2 SVGAGI. The junction carries 7 bases between V and J, which are trimmed by 7 bases and 0 bases respectively. The CDR3 sequence holds 13 residues, the cysteine and phenylalanine included. CDR3 DNA is the only sequence kept; it has 39 bases, read in frame from the first base. As for this clone: The antigen this receptor binds is unknown. There are no base qualities to consult, and no much larger clone falls within one base.

Library preparation used the immunoSEQ multiplex PCR assay. The deep sequencing platform assayed around 94,000 TCR templates per sample. Genomic DNA extracted from sorted T cells was used for TCRbeta CDR3 sequencing. Regarding the original processing steps: The R programming language was used for the clonal analysis of the TCRbeta CDR3 data. Unstimulated samples were compared with post-reaction CFSE-low samples to define alloreactive CD4+ and CD8+ clones. By matching sequences to the repertoires of sorted unstimulated Treg and non-Treg cells, each alloreactive CD4+ clone was assigned a regulatory or non-regulatory origin. Held by TCRdb, this immuneACCESS table contains in-frame sequences only and omits some clones. Under half of the omission traces to an unresolved V gene where checked; the cause of the rest is unknown. That table is the source of V, J and clone size, and D and trimming were worked out from the DNA. The sample includes 94,000 or so clones, with around 95% observed a single time. Of the sample, 0.025% to 0.035% falls within the top ten clones.

The origin of this receptor is a human donor in good health. The sequence links TRBV6-6 to TRBJ1-5, with no confidently assigned D gene. Sequenced: naive CD4+ T cells sorted from blood. Interpreted using the paper, the cell subset or site label stands for: unstimulated naive T cells. At the DNA level, the sequence is TGTGCCAGCACCCCCCGTAGCAATCAGCCCCAGCATTTT. Protein translation: CASTPRSNQPQHF.